This T cell receptor beta chain emerged from a study of cytomegalovirus exposure and HLA in healthy donors. Looked up from germline, CDR1 is LNHDA and CDR2 is SQIVND (reference sequence). The length of the CDR3 is 15 residues. Between the trimmed V and J ends, which lost 3 bases and 2 bases, there was a span of 14 bases. In the PCR, 60 Vbeta and 13 Jbeta primers were used. TCRdb keeps only in-frame clones here, not all; method: immunoSEQ multiplex PCR. Of some 65,000 clones listed, about 70% were seen once; the top ten hold roughly 9.8%. This clone was detected only a few times. The J gene is TRBJ2-7, the V gene TRBV19; D is possibly TRBD2 (6 bases). The sequenced material came from PBMCs. The TCR comes from a woman aged 25-40 years in good health and CMV-seronegative. The CDR3 DNA is TGTGCCAGTAGTATTCGGCGAGCGGGCCCCTACGAGCAGTACTTC. The encoded protein is CASSIRRAGPYEQYF.